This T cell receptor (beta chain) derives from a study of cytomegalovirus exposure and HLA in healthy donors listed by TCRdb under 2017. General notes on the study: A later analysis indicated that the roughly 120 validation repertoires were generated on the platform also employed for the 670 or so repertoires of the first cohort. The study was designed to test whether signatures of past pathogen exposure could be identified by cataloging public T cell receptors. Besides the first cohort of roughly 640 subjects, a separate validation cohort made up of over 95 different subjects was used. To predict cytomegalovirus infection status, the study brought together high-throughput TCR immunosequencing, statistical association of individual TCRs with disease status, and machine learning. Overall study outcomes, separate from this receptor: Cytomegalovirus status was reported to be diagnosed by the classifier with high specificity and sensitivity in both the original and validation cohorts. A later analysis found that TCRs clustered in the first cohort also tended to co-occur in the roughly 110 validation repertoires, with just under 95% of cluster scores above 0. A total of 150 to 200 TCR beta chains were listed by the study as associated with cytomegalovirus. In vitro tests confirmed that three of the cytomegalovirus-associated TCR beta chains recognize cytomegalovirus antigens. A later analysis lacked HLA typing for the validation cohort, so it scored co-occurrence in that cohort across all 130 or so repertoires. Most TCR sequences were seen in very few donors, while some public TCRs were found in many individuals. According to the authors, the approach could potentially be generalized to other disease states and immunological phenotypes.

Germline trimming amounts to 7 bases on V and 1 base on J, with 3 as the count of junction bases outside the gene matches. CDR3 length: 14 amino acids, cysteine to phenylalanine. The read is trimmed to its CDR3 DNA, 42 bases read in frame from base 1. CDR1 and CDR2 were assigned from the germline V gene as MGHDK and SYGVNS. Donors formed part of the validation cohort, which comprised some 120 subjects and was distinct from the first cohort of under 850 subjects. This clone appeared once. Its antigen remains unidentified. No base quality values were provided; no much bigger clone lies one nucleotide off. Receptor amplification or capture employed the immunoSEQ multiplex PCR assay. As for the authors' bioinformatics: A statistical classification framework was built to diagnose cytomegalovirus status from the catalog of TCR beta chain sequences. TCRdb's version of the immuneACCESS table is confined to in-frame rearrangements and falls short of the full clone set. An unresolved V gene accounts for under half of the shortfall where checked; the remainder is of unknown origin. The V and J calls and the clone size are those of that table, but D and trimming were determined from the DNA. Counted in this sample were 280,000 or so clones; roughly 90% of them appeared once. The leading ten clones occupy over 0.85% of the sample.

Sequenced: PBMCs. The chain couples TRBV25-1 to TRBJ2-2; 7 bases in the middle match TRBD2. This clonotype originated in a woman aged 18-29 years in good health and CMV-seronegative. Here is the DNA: TGTGCCAGCAAATGGGGGGGGAACACCGGGGAGCTGTTTTTT. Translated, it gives CASKWGGNTGELFF.